Listed below are T cell receptor beta chains from one sample, sequenced in a study of radiotherapy plus CTLA-4 blockade in lung cancer. Assay: immunoSEQ multiplex PCR; the TCRdb copy retains only in-frame clones and omits some. Of roughly 93,000 clones detected, 82% appear once; the ten largest clones hold around 3.7%. The source was peripheral blood, collected from a patient treated with radiotherapy plus ipilimumab. The receptor set was obtained from a human donor with non-small cell lung cancer who had a partial response to radiotherapy plus ipilimumab. Both conserved end residues are trimmed from each CDR3.

TRBV14,TRBJ1-2,ASSQQGYGYT
TRBV29-1,TRBJ2-7,SVATVPGYEQY
TRBV2,TRBJ1-2,ASSVLAGGVYGYT
TRBV28,TRBJ1-1,ASTQFMNTEAF
TRBV28,TRBJ2-7,ASGTSGRTYEQY
TRBV10-3,TRBJ2-5,AISESRTPQETQY
TRBV6-5,TRBJ2-5,ASRTSGGTQY
TRBV5-1,TRBJ2-5,ASSLEVSGGWETQY
TRBV5-5,TRBJ2-5,ASSFGQGGVETQY
TRBV5-4,TRBJ2-3,ASSSGLTGDTQY
TRBV19,TRBJ2-7,ASSTTANREEEQY
TRBV7-6,TRBJ2-4,ASSLGPRAGNIQY
TRBV28,TRBJ1-1,ASNLNPQPEAF
TRBV7-3,TRBJ2-1,ASSLETSHGNEQF
TRBV6-1,TRBJ2-7,ASSEHSYEQY
TRBV18,TRBJ2-1,ASSPPTSHNEQF
TRBV10-3,TRBJ2-7,ATNELGTSGSYEQY
TRBV28,TRBJ1-1,ASSLAGTVLANTEAF
TRBV28,TRBJ1-2,AIHGLDSYT
TRBV4-1,TRBJ2-7,ASSQSTTAYEQY
TRBV5-1,TRBJ2-2,ASRGGQVSTGELF
TRBV5-1,TRBJ2-7,ASSILPGTGDEQY
TRBV28,TRBJ2-7,ASTGRDRDVFAG